The 4 T cell receptor beta chains below come from one sample, sequenced in a study of cytotoxic CD8 clonotypes in ibrutinib-treated CLL. This table comes from immunoSEQ multiplex PCR, and its TCRdb copy is limited to in-frame clones, with some not included. The sample shows roughly 42,000 clones, about two thirds of them seen only once. Material: PBMCs, obtained at disease progression, from a patient treated with ibrutinib. Receptors were obtained from a human donor with chronic lymphocytic leukemia.

The chain combines TRBV5-1 with TRBJ2-7; D possibly uses TRBD1 or TRBD2 (5 bases each). This CDR3 has 15 amino acids. Trimming stripped 4 bases from V and 6 bases from J, with 20 bases between. In germline, CDR1 is SGHRS, CDR2 YFSETQ. The CDR3 here is CASSEPRDRTAEQYF. DNA of the CDR3: TGCGCCAGCAGCGAGCCCCGGGACCGGACTGCCGAGCAGTACTTC. Using reference TRBV5-1 and TRBJ2-7 for the parts outside the CDR3, the full variable domain is KAGVTQTPRYLIKTRGQQVTLSCSPISGHRSVSWYQQTPGQGLQFLFEYFSETQRNKGNFPGRFSGRQFSNSRSEMNVSTLELGDSALYLCASSEPRDRTAEQYFGPGTRLTVT.

The chain links TRBV18 to TRBJ2-3; D may match TRBD1 or TRBD2 (6 bases each). CDR1 is KGHSH and CDR2 is LQKENI in the germline V gene. CDR3 length equals 15 residues. V was cut by 0 bases and J by 2 bases, with 9 bases left in between. The CDR3 region has the DNA TGTGCCAGCTCACCACCGGGGGGCACCACAGATACGCAGTATTTT. Translation: CASSPPGGTTDTQYF.

Relative to its sample, this clone is medium-sized. V and J are TRBV7-9 and TRBJ1-2, with D tentatively TRBD1 (5 bases). The V end was cut by 4 bases, the J end by 3 bases, with 15 bases between. Germline values: CDR1 SEHNR, CDR2 FQNEAQ (reference sequence). CDR3 length equals 15 residues. CDR3 loop: CASSSSGVDYYGYTF. The CDR3, as DNA: TGTGCCAGCAGCTCTTCGGGGGTTGACTACTATGGCTACACCTTC.

The chain uses TRBV11-3 and TRBJ1-1; a possible D gene is TRBD1 (5 bases). This CDR3 has 15 amino acids. Germline V CDR1 and CDR2: SGHNT, YENEEA. The V and J ends lost 3 bases and 2 bases respectively, with 13 bases between them. The CDR3 loop is CASSLFGATNTEAFF. The CDR3 nucleotides are TGTGCCAGCAGCTTGTTCGGGGCCACCAACACTGAAGCTTTCTTT.